A selection of T cell receptor beta chains follows, all from one sample in a study of molecular identifiers for immune sequencing clone quantification. One entry per CDR3 protein, called by TCRdb with MiXCR from the PCR reads. The sample has 300,000 to 400,000 distinct CDR3 sequences, over 20% seen once. Sequencing was done on a sample of naive CD8+ T cells from blood, with Jurkat cell RNA spiked in. The receptors here all came from a human donor in good health. Some libraries in this study had Jurkat cell RNA spiked in. CDR3s leave out the opening cysteine and the closing phenylalanine or tryptophan. D genes are given only for firm matches. The size field is filled for only some rows; it gives once, few, many or a size class.

v_gene | d_gene | abundance | CDR3aa
TRBV29-1 | - | few | SVNVGTGTGELF
TRBV20-1 | TRBD1 | many | SARDRDSNIHEQY
TRBV19 | - | few | ASSWSFYLDNSPLH
TRBV18 | - | - | ASSPPQRSYEQY
TRBV11-2 | TRBD2 | - | ASSLLTGGGYEQF
TRBV4-1 | TRBD1 | many | ASSLQTGVTGELF
TRBV20-1 | - | few | SARDLGATTSIGTDTQY
TRBV7-9 | - | - | ASSPRTSRETQY
TRBV4-1 | - | - | ASSQHGGGPAGNTIY
TRBV7-8 | - | many | ASSYRDNEQF
TRBV20-1 | - | few | SVPLGGAGTNEKLF
TRBV5-4 | - | once | ASSFNFGPSGANVPT
TRBV6-5 | - | - | ASGPGATWEQY
TRBV7-9 | TRBD1 | - | ASSLTTGGDYEQY
TRBV7-9 | - | - | ASSSTGTITDTQY
TRBV28 | - | many | ASSFRGLRRTEAF
TRBV29-1 | TRBD2 | many | SVLAGKGTQY